A selection of T cell receptor beta chains follows, all from one sample in a study of siplizumab effects on memory and regulatory T cells. The assay was immunoSEQ multiplex PCR, and TCRdb's table has in-frame clones only and misses some. The table lists about 72,000 clones, 91% of them singletons, with 25% to 35% in the top ten. Sequencing input: CD8+ T cells sorted from blood. These receptors were obtained from a human donor in good health. Both conserved end residues are part of each CDR3. The order of the fields is clone size, D gene, V gene, J gene, CDR3 DNA, CDR3 protein. D genes are given only for firm matches. Clone size appears in some rows only: once, few, many, or a class for an expanded clone.

size: NA
D: NA
V: TRBV6-5
J: TRBJ1-2
DNA: TGTGCCAGCAGTTACTCGAGACAGCTCCTTGTCTATGGCTACACCTTC
CDR3: CASSYSRQLLVYGYTF

size: NA
D: NA
V: TRBV4-1
J: TRBJ1-2
DNA: TGCGCCAGCAGCCAAGTTACCGGGACACGGAACTTCTATGGCTACACCTTC
CDR3: CASSQVTGTRNFYGYTF

size: NA
D: TRBD2
V: TRBV18
J: TRBJ2-1
DNA: TGTGCCAGCTCACTTGCCGGGACTAGCGATGAGCAGTTCTTC
CDR3: CASSLAGTSDEQFF

size: once
D: NA
V: TRBV7-9
J: TRBJ2-4
DNA: TGTGCCAGCAGCTTAACCCCGTCCCGGCGGAACATTCAGTACTTC
CDR3: CASSLTPSRRNIQYF

size: NA
D: TRBD2
V: TRBV15
J: TRBJ2-1
DNA: TGTGCCACCAGCACCACAAATATCAGGACTAGCGGTTTCTCCTACAATGAGCAGTTCTTC
CDR3: CATSTTNIRTSGFSYNEQFF

size: NA
D: TRBD2
V: TRBV5-6
J: TRBJ2-2
DNA: TGTGCCAGCAGCTCGGGACTAACGAACACCGGGGAGCTGTTTTTT
CDR3: CASSSGLTNTGELFF

size: NA
D: NA
V: TRBV14
J: TRBJ1-2
DNA: TGTGCCAGCAGCTACCTCCGGGCGCCCTCGGGCTACACCTTC
CDR3: CASSYLRAPSGYTF

size: NA
D: TRBD1
V: TRBV9
J: TRBJ2-7
DNA: TGTGCCAGCAGCGCGGGACAGGGAATTTCCTACGAGCAGTACTTC
CDR3: CASSAGQGISYEQYF

size: once
D: NA
V: TRBV4-2
J: TRBJ2-7
DNA: TGTGCCAGCAGCCAAGATTGGACAGCCGGCGAGCAGTACTTC
CDR3: CASSQDWTAGEQYF

size: NA
D: NA
V: TRBV6-5
J: TRBJ2-7
DNA: TGTGCCAGCAGTTACAACGGGGACGGGTCCTACGAGCAGTACTTC
CDR3: CASSYNGDGSYEQYF

size: NA
D: TRBD1
V: TRBV6-1
J: TRBJ1-6
DNA: TGTGCCAGCAGTCGACAGGGGGAGAATTCACCCCTCCACTTT
CDR3: CASSRQGENSPLHF

size: NA
D: NA
V: TRBV5-1
J: TRBJ2-7
DNA: TGCGCCAGCACCGTTTACGCAGGAAGCTACGAGCAGTACTTC
CDR3: CASTVYAGSYEQYF

size: NA
D: NA
V: TRBV7-9
J: TRBJ1-1
DNA: TGTGCCAGCAGCCCAACTGGGTTGAACACTGAAGCTTTCTTT
CDR3: CASSPTGLNTEAFF

size: NA
D: TRBD2
V: TRBV5-5
J: TRBJ2-2
DNA: TGTGCCAGCAGCCTGGGACTAGAAGTTGTCGCCACCGGGGAGCTGTTTTTT
CDR3: CASSLGLEVVATGELFF

size: NA
D: NA
V: TRBV11-3
J: TRBJ2-6
DNA: TGTGCCAGCAGCTTAATGGGCGATCTCGACAAAGTCGGGCCTTTC
CDR3: CASSLMGDLDKVGPF

size: NA
D: NA
V: TRBV28
J: TRBJ1-2
DNA: TGTGCCAGCAGCTCAGCAAACGCCCTCATCCCTAACTATGGCTACACCTTC
CDR3: CASSSANALIPNYGYTF

size: NA
D: NA
V: TRBV2
J: TRBJ2-1
DNA: TGTGCCACCTACACGACCAATGAGCAGTTCTTC
CDR3: CATYTTNEQFF

size: many
D: NA
V: TRBV15
J: TRBJ1-5
DNA: TGTGCCACCAGCCCGCTCTGGAAGGGTCCCCAGGATCAGCCCCAGCATTTT
CDR3: CATSPLWKGPQDQPQHF

size: NA
D: NA
V: TRBV2
J: TRBJ2-3
DNA: TGTGCCAGCAGGTACAGCGGAGATAGCACAGATACGCAGTATTTT
CDR3: CASRYSGDSTDTQYF

size: NA
D: NA
V: TRBV20-1
J: TRBJ2-1
DNA: TGCAGTGCTCGGCACAATGAGCAGTTCTTC
CDR3: CSARHNEQFF

size: once
D: NA
V: TRBV7-6
J: TRBJ2-3
DNA: TGTGCCAGCAGCGAAGCCGTGAGTGGCACAGATACGCAGTATTTT
CDR3: CASSEAVSGTDTQYF

size: NA
D: TRBD1
V: TRBV2
J: TRBJ1-2
DNA: TGTGCCAGCAGTGAAGCTCCGGACAGGGGCTATGGCTACACCTTC
CDR3: CASSEAPDRGYGYTF

size: NA
D: NA
V: TRBV9
J: TRBJ1-2
DNA: TGTGCCAGCAGCGTAACAGGGAACATAGGTGGCTACACCTTC
CDR3: CASSVTGNIGGYTF

size: NA
D: TRBD1
V: TRBV19
J: TRBJ1-1
DNA: TGTGCCAGTTCCCAGGGGGCTGAAGCTTTCTTT
CDR3: CASSQGAEAFF

size: NA
D: TRBD2
V: TRBV7-9
J: TRBJ2-7
DNA: TGTGCCAGCAGCGTCGGGACTAGCGGCCACGAGCAGTACTTC
CDR3: CASSVGTSGHEQYF

size: NA
D: NA
V: TRBV2
J: TRBJ2-3
DNA: TGTGCCAGCAGTGCCGGGACAACTAGCACAGATACGCAGTATTTT
CDR3: CASSAGTTSTDTQYF

size: NA
D: NA
V: TRBV6-5
J: TRBJ1-3
DNA: TGTGCCACCTCACCCATCTCTGGAAACACCATATATTTT
CDR3: CATSPISGNTIYF

size: NA
D: TRBD1
V: TRBV9
J: TRBJ2-1
DNA: TGTGCCAGCAGCCCAAGACAGGGCCCCCCCTACAATGAGCAGTTCTTC
CDR3: CASSPRQGPPYNEQFF

size: NA
D: TRBD1
V: TRBV27
J: TRBJ2-7
DNA: TGTGCCAGCAGTTTGCTAACAGGGGCTTCCTACGAGCAGTACTTC
CDR3: CASSLLTGASYEQYF

size: once
D: NA
V: TRBV19
J: TRBJ1-1
DNA: TGTGCCAGTAGTATATATAGCTTCATGAACACTGAAGCTTTCTTT
CDR3: CASSIYSFMNTEAFF

size: NA
D: NA
V: TRBV4-1
J: TRBJ1-1
DNA: TGCGCCAGCAGCCAAGCGAACACTGAAGCTTTCTTT
CDR3: CASSQANTEAFF

size: NA
D: NA
V: TRBV6-1
J: TRBJ2-3
DNA: TGTGCCAGCAGTCCCGGACAGTCCATCACAGATACGCAGTATTTT
CDR3: CASSPGQSITDTQYF

size: NA
D: TRBD1
V: TRBV11-1
J: TRBJ2-7
DNA: TGTGCCAGCAGCTTAACAGGGGTAAATTTCTACGAGCAGTACTTC
CDR3: CASSLTGVNFYEQYF

size: NA
D: TRBD2
V: TRBV4-1
J: TRBJ2-1
DNA: TGCGCCAGCGGCCCCGTATCAGCGGGGGGCTACAATGAGCAGTTCTTC
CDR3: CASGPVSAGGYNEQFF

size: NA
D: TRBD1
V: TRBV19
J: TRBJ1-4
DNA: TGTGCCAGTAGTATATGGGACAGGGGCCCTGCGGATGAAAAACTGTTTTTT
CDR3: CASSIWDRGPADEKLFF

size: NA
D: NA
V: TRBV6-5
J: TRBJ2-7
DNA: TGTGCCAGCAGGGGGGACGGCCTCTACGAGCAGTACTTC
CDR3: CASRGDGLYEQYF

size: NA
D: NA
V: TRBV5-5
J: TRBJ1-1
DNA: TGTGCCAGCAGCTTTTGGAACACTGAAGCTTTCTTT
CDR3: CASSFWNTEAFF

size: NA
D: NA
V: TRBV7-9
J: TRBJ2-5
DNA: TGTGCCAGCAGCTTAGGGGGAAGAGAGACCCAGTACTTC
CDR3: CASSLGGRETQYF

size: NA
D: NA
V: TRBV7-9
J: TRBJ1-4
DNA: TGTGCCAGCAGCAACAACTACCGTGCAACTAATGAAAAACTGTTTTTT
CDR3: CASSNNYRATNEKLFF

size: NA
D: NA
V: TRBV7-2
J: TRBJ2-3
DNA: TGTGCCAGCAGCCCCTCCCCCGTGGATACGCAGTATTTT
CDR3: CASSPSPVDTQYF

size: NA
D: NA
V: TRBV9
J: TRBJ2-7
DNA: TGTGCCAGCAGCGGCACTGCATTAGGAGGCACCTACGAGCAGTACTTC
CDR3: CASSGTALGGTYEQYF

size: NA
D: TRBD2
V: TRBV9
J: TRBJ2-1
DNA: TGTGCCAGCAGCGTACCGCGTGAGCGGGGAATTGACAATGAGCAGTTCTTC
CDR3: CASSVPRERGIDNEQFF

size: NA
D: NA
V: TRBV5-1
J: TRBJ1-6
DNA: TGCGCCAGCAGCTCGGACTTCGCGCTACACCTTTCACCCCTCCACTTT
CDR3: CASSSDFALHLSPLHF

size: NA
D: NA
V: TRBV29-1
J: TRBJ2-7
DNA: TGCAGCGTCGGCTCTGCGGCGGGCGAGCAGTACTTC
CDR3: CSVGSAAGEQYF

size: NA
D: NA
V: TRBV9
J: TRBJ2-1
DNA: TGTGCCAGCAGCTCGGACAGTTACAATGAGCAGTTCTTC
CDR3: CASSSDSYNEQFF

size: NA
D: NA
V: TRBV4-1
J: TRBJ2-1
DNA: TGCGCCAGCAGCCAATCGATTGTGGGGTCCACCTACAATGAGCAGTTCTTC
CDR3: CASSQSIVGSTYNEQFF

size: NA
D: NA
V: TRBV27
J: TRBJ2-7
DNA: TGTGCCAGCAGTTTAGGACCGTCTCCCTACGAGCAGTACTTC
CDR3: CASSLGPSPYEQYF